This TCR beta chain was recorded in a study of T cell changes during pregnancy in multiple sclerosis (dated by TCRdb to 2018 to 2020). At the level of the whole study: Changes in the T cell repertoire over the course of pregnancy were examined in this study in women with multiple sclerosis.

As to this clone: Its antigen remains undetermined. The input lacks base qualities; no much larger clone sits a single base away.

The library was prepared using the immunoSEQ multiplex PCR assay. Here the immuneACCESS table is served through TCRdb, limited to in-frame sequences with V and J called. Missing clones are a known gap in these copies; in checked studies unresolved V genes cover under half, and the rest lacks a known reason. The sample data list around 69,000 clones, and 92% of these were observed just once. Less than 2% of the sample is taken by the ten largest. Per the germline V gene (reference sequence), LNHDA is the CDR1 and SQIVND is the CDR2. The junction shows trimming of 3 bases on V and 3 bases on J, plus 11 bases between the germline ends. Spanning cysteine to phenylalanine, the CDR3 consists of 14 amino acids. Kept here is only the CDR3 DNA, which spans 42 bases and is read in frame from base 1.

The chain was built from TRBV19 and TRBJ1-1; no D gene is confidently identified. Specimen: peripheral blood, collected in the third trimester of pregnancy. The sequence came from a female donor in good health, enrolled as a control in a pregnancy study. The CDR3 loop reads CASSIAGGDTEAFF. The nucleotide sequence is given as TGTGCCAGTAGTATCGCAGGTGGTGACACTGAAGCTTTCTTT.